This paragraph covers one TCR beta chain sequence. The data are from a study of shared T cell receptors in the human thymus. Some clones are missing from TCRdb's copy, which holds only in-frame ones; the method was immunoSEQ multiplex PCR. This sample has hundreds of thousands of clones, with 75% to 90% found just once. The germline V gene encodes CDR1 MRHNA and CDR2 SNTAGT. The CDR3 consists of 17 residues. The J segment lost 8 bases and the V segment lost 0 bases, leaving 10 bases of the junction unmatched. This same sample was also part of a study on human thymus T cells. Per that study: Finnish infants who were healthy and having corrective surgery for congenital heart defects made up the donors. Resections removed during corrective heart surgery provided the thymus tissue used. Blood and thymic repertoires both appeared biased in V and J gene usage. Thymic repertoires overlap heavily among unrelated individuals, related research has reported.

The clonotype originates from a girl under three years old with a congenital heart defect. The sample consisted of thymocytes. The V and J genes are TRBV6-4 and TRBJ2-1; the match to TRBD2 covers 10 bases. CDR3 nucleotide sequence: TGTGCCAGCAGTGACTCCGCTACTAGCGGGGTAGGGTATGAGCAGTTCTTC. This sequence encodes CASSDSATSGVGYEQFF.